The subject of this entry is one T cell receptor beta chain. Its antigen is unidentified. A read error is possible here, since a much larger clone lies one base away. The data belong to a study of T-cell reconstitution after alpha-beta-depleted transplantation in children. CDR3 length: 15 amino acids. Looked up from germline, CDR1 is SGHTA and CDR2 is FQGNSA. General study results and limits: Hyperexpanded clones declined; after one year, newly produced T cells mostly supplied diversity. Recipient T cells and thymic progenitors that survived were the source of the high TCRbeta diversity seen at day 60 in some patients. Roughly two months post-transplant, alpha-beta T cells reportedly originated from several hundred graft clones that had expanded.

Unique molecular identifiers were used in preparing the TCRbeta library. MiXCR, run by TCRdb on the PCR reads, gives a single entry per CDR3 protein. Found here are approximately 170,000 distinct CDR3 sequences, around 10% of them singletons; the top ten hold approximately 13%. The sample in question was PBMCs, obtained before TCRalphabeta/CD19-depleted stem cell transplant. This TCR was recovered from a boy aged 2-15 years with acute myeloid leukemia, due to receive a stem cell transplant. The gene calls are TRBV7-2 and TRBJ1-5, with D tentatively TRBD1 (5 bases). CDR3 loop: CASTLAVKGHQPQHF. CDR3 sequence (DNA): TGTGCCAGCACCTTAGCGGTTAAGGGGCATCAGCCCCAGCATTTT.